The 12 T cell receptor beta chains below all came from one sample that was sequenced in a study of T cells after yellow fever vaccination. From the 5' RACE reads, TCRdb called clonotypes with MiXCR, one entry per CDR3 protein. The sample lists about 300,000 distinct CDR3 sequences, less than 9.5% seen once, with about 3.7% in the top ten. The sequencing here drew on CD4+ T cells sorted from PBMCs, taken 5 days after the yellow fever booster vaccination. The source is a young man who received the YFV17D yellow fever vaccine.

This clonotype has more than one count but fewer than ten. The chain employs TRBV4-1 and TRBJ1-1; D gene unclear. Trimming shortened V by 3 bases and J by 3 bases, and 23 bases separated the two germline ends. Looked up from germline, CDR1 is MGHRA and CDR2 is YSYEKL. The CDR3 is 18 residues long. The CDR3 reads CASSHPPGVSVMDTEAFF. The CDR3 region has the DNA TGCGCCAGCAGCCACCCCCCCGGGGTATCGGTTATGGACACTGAAGCTTTCTTT.

This clonotype was counted many times. The J gene is TRBJ2-5, the V gene TRBV7-6; 7 positions match TRBD2. The trim removed 2 bases at V and 5 bases at J, leaving 11 bases unmatched. CDR1 SGHVS and CDR2 FNYEAQ come from the germline V gene. The CDR3 consists of 16 residues. The CDR3 nucleotides read TGTGCCAGCAGCTTACCCGAGCGGGGCTTCCCGGAGACCCAGTACTTC. Amino acids: CASSLPERGFPETQYF.

V is TRBV5-4 and J is TRBJ2-6; no definite D call. Trimming took 0 bases from V and 2 from J, leaving 9 bases between them. Germline assignment: CDR1 SGHNT and CDR2 YYREEE (reference sequence). The length of the CDR3 is 16 residues. The CDR3 here is CASSLAQAAGANVLTF. The DNA of the CDR3 is TGTGCCAGCAGCTTGGCGCAGGCAGCTGGGGCCAACGTCCTGACTTTC. The full variable domain, in which reference TRBV5-4 and TRBJ2-6 provide the parts outside the CDR3, is ETGVTQSPTHLIKTRGQQVTLRCSSQSGHNTVSWYQQALGQGPQFIFQYYREEENGRGNFPPRFSGLQFPNYSSELNVNALELDDSALYLCASSLAQAAGANVLTFGAGSRLTVL.

This clonotype was detected many times. The chain employs TRBV7-2 and TRBJ2-3; 12 positions agree with TRBD2. Trimming cost V 3 bases and J 1 base; bases outside gene matches: 2. Germline V gene data show CDR1 as SGHTA and CDR2 as FQGNSA. The CDR3 contains 16 residues. CDR3 nucleotides: TGTGCCAGCAGCTTGAGGACTAGCGGGGGCACAGATACGCAGTATTTT. The encoded protein is CASSLRTSGGTDTQYF.

The J gene is TRBJ2-5, the V gene TRBV4-1; 7 nucleotides match TRBD1. CDR1 and CDR2 (germline): MGHRA, YSYEKL. The CDR3 contains 17 residues. Germline trimming cut 8 bases from V and 3 bases from J; bases unmatched to any gene: 18. The CDR3 region has the DNA TGCGCCAGCCTCAGAAGGTTAGACAGGGCAAGTAAAGAGACCCAGTACTTC. Encoded protein: CASLRRLDRASKETQYF.

This clonotype was seen repeatedly, ten times or more. This chain connects TRBV5-1 to TRBJ2-3; D might be TRBD1 (6 bases). Trimming shortened V by 2 bases and J by 0 bases, and 13 bases separated the two germline ends. Germline V gene sequence: CDR1 SGHRS, CDR2 YFSETQ. This CDR3 has 16 amino acids. The CDR3 here is CASSFTPTGSTDTQYF. The DNA of the CDR3 is TGCGCCAGCAGCTTTACCCCGACAGGAAGCACAGATACGCAGTATTTT.

CDR3 sequence reads: CASSLRTYTDTQYF. The CDR3 DNA sequence: TGTGCCAGCAGTTTAAGGACTTACACAGATACGCAGTATTTT. The J gene is TRBJ2-3, the V gene TRBV27, with D possibly TRBD2 on 5 matching bases. The CDR3 consists of 14 residues. V was shortened by 2 bases and J by 2 bases, with 8 bases between the two germline ends. CDR1 and CDR2 from the germline V gene are MNHEY and SMNVEV (reference sequence).

V gene TRBV5-4 combines with J gene TRBJ2-3; 9 nucleotides line up with TRBD2. The CDR3 sequence is 16 residues long. The germline V gene has CDR1 SGHNT and CDR2 YYREEE (reference sequence). Germline trimming cut 3 bases from V and 2 bases from J; bases unmatched to any gene: 7. The CDR3 nucleotides read TGTGCCAGCAGCTCGGCAGCGGGGGGAAACACAGATACGCAGTATTTT. Protein sequence: CASSSAAGGNTDTQYF.

This chain uses TRBV9 with TRBJ1-1; no definite D call. The germline V gene has CDR1 SGDLS and CDR2 YYNGEE. This CDR3 spans 14 amino acids. With 7 bases removed from V and 1 base from J, the gap between germline ends came to 14 bases. CDR3 in amino acids: CASRRGGPNTEAFF. The CDR3 DNA reads as TGTGCCAGCCGCCGCGGTGGACCGAACACTGAAGCTTTCTTT.

The chain couples TRBV5-4 to TRBJ1-1; D possibly corresponds to TRBD1 (5 bases). Germline V CDR1 and CDR2: SGHNT, YYREEE (reference sequence). V was clipped by 0 bases and J by 5 bases, with 14 bases between them. The CDR3 runs 15 residues. CDR3 coding DNA: TGTGCCAGCAGCTTGGCCCCCGGCAGGGAGACTGAAGCTTTCTTT. This gives the protein CASSLAPGRETEAFF.

This chain joins TRBV12-3 or TRBV12-4 and TRBJ2-5; D unclear. The V gene lost 7 bases and the J gene lost 1 base, with 10 bases spanning the gap. CDR3 length: 13 amino acids. The CDR3 sequence is CASIDWAQETQYF. In nucleotides, the CDR3 is TGTGCCAGCATCGATTGGGCCCAAGAGACCCAGTACTTC.

This chain connects TRBV12-5 to TRBJ1-1, with no clear D. V was shortened by 2 bases and J by 3 bases, with 13 bases between the two germline ends. Germline CDR1 LGHNT, CDR2 FRNRAP. The CDR3 runs 15 residues. This chain's CDR3 is CASGLWGQRYTEAFF. CDR3 sequence (DNA): TGTGCTAGTGGTTTGTGGGGTCAGAGGTACACTGAAGCTTTCTTT.